The clone carrying this T cell receptor (beta chain) was observed a handful of times. This record belongs to a study of graft-versus-host responses after intestinal transplantation. Between the trimmed V and J ends, which lost 0 bases and 7 bases, there was a span of 16 bases. CDR1 is SGHKS, CDR2 YYEKEE, per germline (reference sequence). CDR3 length: 15 amino acids. Method: immunoSEQ multiplex PCR; TCRdb's copy keeps in-frame clones and lacks some. This sample carries 5,500 to 8,500 clones, around 28% of them seen once, and the ten largest clones take 4% to 5%. This sequence joins TRBV5-5 and TRBJ2-5; weak D call: TRBD1 (5 bases). The sequence was obtained from a human patient who received an intestinal transplant. The specimen was alloreactive CD4+ T cells from a mixed lymphocyte reaction culture, collected before intestinal transplant. The subset: CFSE-low proliferating T cells sorted from approximately six-day pre-transplant mixed lymphocyte reaction (GvH or HvG direction). In DNA form, the CDR3 reads TGTGCCAGCAGCTTGGCGGCAGGGCCTCCCGGGACCCAGTACTTC. Translating gives CASSLAAGPPGTQYF.